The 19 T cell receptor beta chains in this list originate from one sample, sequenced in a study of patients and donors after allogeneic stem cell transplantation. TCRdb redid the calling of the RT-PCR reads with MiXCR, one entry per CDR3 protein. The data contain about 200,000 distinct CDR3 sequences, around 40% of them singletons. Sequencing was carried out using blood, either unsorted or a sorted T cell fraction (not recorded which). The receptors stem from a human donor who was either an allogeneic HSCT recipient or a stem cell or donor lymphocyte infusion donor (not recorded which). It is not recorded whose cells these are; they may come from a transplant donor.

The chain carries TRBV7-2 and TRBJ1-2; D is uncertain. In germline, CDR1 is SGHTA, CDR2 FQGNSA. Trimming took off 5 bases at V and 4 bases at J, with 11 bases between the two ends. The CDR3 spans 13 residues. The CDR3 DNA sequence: TGTGCCAGCAGCCCCGGCAACATCTATGGCTACACCTTC. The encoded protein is CASSPGNIYGYTF.

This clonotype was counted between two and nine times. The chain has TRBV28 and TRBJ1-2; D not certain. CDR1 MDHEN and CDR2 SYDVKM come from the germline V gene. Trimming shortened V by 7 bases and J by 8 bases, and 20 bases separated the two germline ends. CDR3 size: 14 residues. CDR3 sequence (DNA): TGTGCCAGCAAACCAACCGGGCCCCTGAAGGGCTACACCTTC. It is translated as CASKPTGPLKGYTF.

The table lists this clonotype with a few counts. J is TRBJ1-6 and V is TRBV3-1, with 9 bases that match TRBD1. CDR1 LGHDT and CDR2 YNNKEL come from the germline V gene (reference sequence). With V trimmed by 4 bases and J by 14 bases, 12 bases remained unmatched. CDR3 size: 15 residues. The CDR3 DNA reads TGTGCCAGCAGCCCATCACAGGGGGCGCCGGCATCCCTCCACTTT. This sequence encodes CASSPSQGAPASLHF.

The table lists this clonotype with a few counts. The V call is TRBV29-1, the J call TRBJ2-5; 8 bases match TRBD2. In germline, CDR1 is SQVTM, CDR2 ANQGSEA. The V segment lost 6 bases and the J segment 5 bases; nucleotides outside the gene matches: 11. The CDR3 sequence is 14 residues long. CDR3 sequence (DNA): TGCAGCGTGGAAAACGGGGGGGCCGGGGAGACCCAGTACTTC. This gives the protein CSVENGGAGETQYF. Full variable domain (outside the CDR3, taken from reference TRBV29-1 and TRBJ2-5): SAVISQKPSRDICQRGTSLTIQCQVDSQVTMMFWYRQQPGQSLTLIATANQGSEATYESGFVIDKFPISRPNLTFSTLTVSNMSPEDSSIYLCSVENGGAGETQYFGPGTRLLVL.

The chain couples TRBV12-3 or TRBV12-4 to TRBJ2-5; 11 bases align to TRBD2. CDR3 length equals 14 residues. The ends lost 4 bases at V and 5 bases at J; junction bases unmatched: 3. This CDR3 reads CASSSRLAGETQYF. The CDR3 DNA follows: TGTGCCAGCAGTTCTCGACTAGCGGGGGAGACCCAGTACTTC.

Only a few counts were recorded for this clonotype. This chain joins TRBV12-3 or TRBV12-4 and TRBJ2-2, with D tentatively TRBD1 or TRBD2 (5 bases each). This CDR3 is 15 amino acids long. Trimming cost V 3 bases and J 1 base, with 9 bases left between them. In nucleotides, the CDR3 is TGTGCCAGCAGTTTCAGGGACCTGAACACCGGGGAGCTGTTTTTT. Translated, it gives CASSFRDLNTGELFF.

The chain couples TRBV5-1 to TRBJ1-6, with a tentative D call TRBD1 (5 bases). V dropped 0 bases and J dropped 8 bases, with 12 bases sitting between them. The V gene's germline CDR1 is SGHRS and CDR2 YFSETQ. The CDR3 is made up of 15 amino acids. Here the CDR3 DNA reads TGCGCCAGCAGCTTGGCCCCCAGGGAGGATTCACCCCTCCACTTT. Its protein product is CASSLAPREDSPLHF.

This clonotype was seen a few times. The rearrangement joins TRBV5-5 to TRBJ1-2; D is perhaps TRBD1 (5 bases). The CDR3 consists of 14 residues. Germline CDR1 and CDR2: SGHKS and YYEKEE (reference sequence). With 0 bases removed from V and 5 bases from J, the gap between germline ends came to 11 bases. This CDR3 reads CASSLGQAGYGYTF. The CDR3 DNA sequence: TGTGCCAGCAGCTTGGGACAAGCAGGGTATGGCTACACCTTC.

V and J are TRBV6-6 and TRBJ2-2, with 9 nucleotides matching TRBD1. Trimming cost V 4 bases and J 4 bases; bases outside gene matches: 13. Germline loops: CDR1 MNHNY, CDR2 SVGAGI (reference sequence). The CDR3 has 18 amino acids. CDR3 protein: CASSSLEPGQGPTGELFF. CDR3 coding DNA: TGTGCCAGCAGTTCTTTAGAGCCGGGACAGGGCCCCACCGGGGAGCTGTTTTTT.

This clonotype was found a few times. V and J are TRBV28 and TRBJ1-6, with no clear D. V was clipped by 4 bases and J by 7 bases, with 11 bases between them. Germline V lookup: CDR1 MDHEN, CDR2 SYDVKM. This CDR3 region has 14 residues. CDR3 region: CASSSGLLNSPLHF. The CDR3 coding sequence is TGTGCCAGCAGTTCTGGACTACTGAATTCACCCCTCCACTTT.

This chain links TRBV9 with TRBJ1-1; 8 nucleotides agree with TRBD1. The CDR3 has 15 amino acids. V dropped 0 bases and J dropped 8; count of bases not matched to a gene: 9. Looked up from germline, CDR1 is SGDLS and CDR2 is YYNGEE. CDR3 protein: CASSVATIPGGEAFF. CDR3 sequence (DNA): TGTGCCAGCAGCGTAGCTACCATACCAGGGGGCGAAGCTTTCTTT.

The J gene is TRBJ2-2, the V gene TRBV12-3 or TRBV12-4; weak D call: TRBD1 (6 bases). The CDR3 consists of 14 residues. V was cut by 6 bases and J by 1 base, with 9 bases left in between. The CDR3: CASRPGQNTGELFF. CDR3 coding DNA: TGTGCCAGCAGACCGGGACAGAACACCGGGGAGCTGTTTTTT.

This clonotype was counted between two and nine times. CDR3 coding DNA: TGTGCCAGCAGTGAATATGGGGACCGAGAGACCCAGTACTTC. It specifies CASSEYGDRETQYF. V is TRBV25-1 and J is TRBJ2-5; D tentatively reads TRBD1 or TRBD2 (5 bases each). Germline V gene sequence: CDR1 MGHDK, CDR2 SYGVNS. V lost 0 bases and J 4 bases, leaving 9 bases between the germline ends. This CDR3 is 14 amino acids long.

As DNA, the CDR3 is TGTGCCACCAGCAGAGATCTCGGACACAATCAGCCCCAGCATTTT. It translates to CATSRDLGHNQPQHF. The chain has TRBV15 and TRBJ1-5; a possible D gene is TRBD1 (5 bases). CDR1 is LNHNV, CDR2 YYDKDF, per germline (reference sequence). This CDR3 comprises 15 residues. Trimming stripped 0 bases from V and 3 bases from J, with 9 bases between.

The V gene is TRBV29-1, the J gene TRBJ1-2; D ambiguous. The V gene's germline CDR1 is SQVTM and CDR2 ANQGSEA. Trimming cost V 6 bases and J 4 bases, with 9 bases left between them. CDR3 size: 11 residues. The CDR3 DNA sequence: TGCAGCGTACAATGGGGCTATGGCTACACCTTC. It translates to CSVQWGYGYTF.

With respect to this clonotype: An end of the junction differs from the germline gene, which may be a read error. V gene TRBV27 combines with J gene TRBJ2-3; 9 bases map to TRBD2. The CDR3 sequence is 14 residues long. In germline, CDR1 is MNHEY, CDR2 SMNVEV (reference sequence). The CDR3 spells CASRLLAGTDTQYF. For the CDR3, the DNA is TGTGCCAGCCGTTTGCTAGCGGGGACAGATACGCAGTATTTT.

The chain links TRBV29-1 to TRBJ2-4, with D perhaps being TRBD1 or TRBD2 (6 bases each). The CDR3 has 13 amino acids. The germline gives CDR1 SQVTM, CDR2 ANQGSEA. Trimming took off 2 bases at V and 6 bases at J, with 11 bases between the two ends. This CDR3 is CSVESGAGNIQYF. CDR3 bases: TGCAGCGTTGAATCGGGGGCTGGAAACATTCAGTACTTC.

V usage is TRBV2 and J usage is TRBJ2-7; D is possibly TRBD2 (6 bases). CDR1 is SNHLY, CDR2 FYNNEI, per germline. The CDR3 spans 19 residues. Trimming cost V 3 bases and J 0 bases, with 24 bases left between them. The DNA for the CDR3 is TGTGCCAGCAGTGATGAGGTATGGACGGGGGAAAACAGCTCCTACGAGCAGTACTTC. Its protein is CASSDEVWTGENSSYEQYF.

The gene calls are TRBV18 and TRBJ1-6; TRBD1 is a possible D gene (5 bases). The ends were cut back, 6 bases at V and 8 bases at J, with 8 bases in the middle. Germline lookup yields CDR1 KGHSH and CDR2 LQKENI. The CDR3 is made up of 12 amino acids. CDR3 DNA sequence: TGTGCCAGCTCTCTCAGGGATTCACCCCTCCACTTT. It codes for CASSLRDSPLHF. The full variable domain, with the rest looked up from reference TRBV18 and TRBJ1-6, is NAGVMQNPRHLVRRRGQEARLRCSPMKGHSHVYWYRQLPEEGLKFMVYLQKENIIDESGMPKERFSAEFPKEGPSILRIQQVVRGDSAAYFCASSLRDSPLHFGNGTRLTVT.